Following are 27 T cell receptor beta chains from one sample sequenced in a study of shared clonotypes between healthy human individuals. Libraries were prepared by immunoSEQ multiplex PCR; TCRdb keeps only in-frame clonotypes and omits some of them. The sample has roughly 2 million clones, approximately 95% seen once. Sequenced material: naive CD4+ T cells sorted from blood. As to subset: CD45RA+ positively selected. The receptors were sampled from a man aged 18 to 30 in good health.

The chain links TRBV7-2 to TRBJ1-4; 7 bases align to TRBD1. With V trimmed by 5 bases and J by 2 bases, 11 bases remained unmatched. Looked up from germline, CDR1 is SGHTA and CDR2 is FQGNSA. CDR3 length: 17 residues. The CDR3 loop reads CASSPSKTGRTNEKLFF. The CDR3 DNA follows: TGTGCCAGCAGCCCGTCAAAGACAGGGCGGACTAATGAAAAACTGTTTTTT. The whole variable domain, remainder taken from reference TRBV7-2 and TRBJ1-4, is GAGVSQSPSNKVTEKGKDVELRCDPISGHTALYWYRQSLGQGLEFLIYFQGNSAPDKSGLPSDRFSAERTGGSVSTLTIQRTQQEDSAVYLCASSPSKTGRTNEKLFFGSGTQLSVL.

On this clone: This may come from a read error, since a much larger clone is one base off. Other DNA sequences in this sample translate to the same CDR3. Here the CDR3 DNA reads TGTGCCAGCAGCTCAGCGGGGGCCTACGAGCAGTACTTC. Translated, it gives CASSSAGAYEQYF. The gene calls are TRBV7-9 and TRBJ2-7; TRBD2 matches 8 bases. The length of the CDR3 is 13 residues. J gave up 2 bases and V 4 bases, and 1 base lay outside the gene matches. CDR1 and CDR2 from the germline V gene are SEHNR and FQNEAQ (reference sequence).

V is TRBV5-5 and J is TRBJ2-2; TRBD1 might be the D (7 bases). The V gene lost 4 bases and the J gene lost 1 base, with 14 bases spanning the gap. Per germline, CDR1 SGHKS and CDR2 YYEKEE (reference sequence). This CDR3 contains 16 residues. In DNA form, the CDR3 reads TGTGCCAGCAGCACGACAGGGACTGGGAACACCGGGGAGCTGTTTTTT. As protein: CASSTTGTGNTGELFF. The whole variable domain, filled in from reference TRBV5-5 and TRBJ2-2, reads DAGVTQSPTHLIKTRGQQVTLRCSPISGHKSVSWYQQVLGQGPQFIFQYYEKEERGRGNFPDRFSARQFPNYSSELNVNALLLGDSALYLCASSTTGTGNTGELFFGEGSRLTVL.

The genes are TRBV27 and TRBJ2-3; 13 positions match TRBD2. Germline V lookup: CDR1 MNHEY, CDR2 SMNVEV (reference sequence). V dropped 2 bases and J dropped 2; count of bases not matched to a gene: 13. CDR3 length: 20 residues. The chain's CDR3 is CASSLVYHGLAGAVTDTQYF. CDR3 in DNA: TGTGCCAGCAGTTTAGTGTACCACGGACTAGCGGGGGCCGTCACAGATACGCAGTATTTT.

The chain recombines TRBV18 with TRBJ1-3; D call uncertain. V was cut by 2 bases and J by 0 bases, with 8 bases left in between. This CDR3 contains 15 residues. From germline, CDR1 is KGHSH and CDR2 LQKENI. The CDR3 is CASSPVQVSGNTIYF. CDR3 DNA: TGTGCCAGCTCACCAGTCCAAGTCTCTGGAAACACCATATATTTT. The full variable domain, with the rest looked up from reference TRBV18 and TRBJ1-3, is NAGVMQNPRHLVRRRGQEARLRCSPMKGHSHVYWYRQLPEEGLKFMVYLQKENIIDESGMPKERFSAEFPKEGPSILRIQQVVRGDSAAYFCASSPVQVSGNTIYFGEGSWLTVV.

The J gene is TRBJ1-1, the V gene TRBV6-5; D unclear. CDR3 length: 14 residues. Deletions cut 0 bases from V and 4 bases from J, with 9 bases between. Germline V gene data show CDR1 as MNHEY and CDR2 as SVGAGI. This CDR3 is CASSYSMSFTEAFF. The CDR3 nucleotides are TGTGCCAGCAGTTACTCGATGAGTTTCACTGAAGCTTTCTTT.

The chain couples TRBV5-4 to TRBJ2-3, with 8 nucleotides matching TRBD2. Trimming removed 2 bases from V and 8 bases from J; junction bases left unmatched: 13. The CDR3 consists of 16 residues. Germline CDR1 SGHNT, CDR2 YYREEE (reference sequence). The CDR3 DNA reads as TGTGCCAGCAGCTTAGCGAGCGGGAGATTAGGGGGTACGCAGTATTTT. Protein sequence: CASSLASGRLGGTQYF.

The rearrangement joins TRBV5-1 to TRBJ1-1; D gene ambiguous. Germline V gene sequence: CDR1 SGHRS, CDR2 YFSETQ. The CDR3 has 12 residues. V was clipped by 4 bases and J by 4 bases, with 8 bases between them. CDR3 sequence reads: CASSREGTEAFF. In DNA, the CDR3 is TGCGCCAGCAGCCGCGAAGGCACTGAAGCTTTCTTT.

The CDR3 nucleotides are TGTGCCAGCAGTTTCGACCCGACTAGCGGGGACCGGTACGAGCAGTACTTC. Translated: CASSFDPTSGDRYEQYF. This chain uses TRBV27 with TRBJ2-7, with 11 bases aligning to TRBD2. Germline V lookup: CDR1 MNHEY, CDR2 SMNVEV (reference sequence). V was clipped by 3 bases and J by 4 bases; unmatched bases: 11. The CDR3 extends over 17 amino acids.

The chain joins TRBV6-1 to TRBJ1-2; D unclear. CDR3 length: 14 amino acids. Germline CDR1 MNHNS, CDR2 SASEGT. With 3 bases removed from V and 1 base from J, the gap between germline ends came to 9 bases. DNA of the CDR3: TGTGCCAGCAGTGAGACGGGCCTTAACTATGGCTACACCTTC. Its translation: CASSETGLNYGYTF.

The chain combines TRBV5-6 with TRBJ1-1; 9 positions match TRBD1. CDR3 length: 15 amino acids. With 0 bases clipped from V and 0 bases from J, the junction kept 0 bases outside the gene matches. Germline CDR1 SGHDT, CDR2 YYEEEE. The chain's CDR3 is CASSLGQGVNTEAFF. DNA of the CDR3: TGTGCCAGCAGCTTGGGACAGGGGGTGAACACTGAAGCTTTCTTT.

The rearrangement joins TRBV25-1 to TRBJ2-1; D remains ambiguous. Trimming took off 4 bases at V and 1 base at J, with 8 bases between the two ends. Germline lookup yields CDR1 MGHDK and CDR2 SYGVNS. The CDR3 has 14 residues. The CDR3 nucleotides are TGTGCCAGCAGTGTGGACGGTTCCTACAATGAGCAGTTCTTC. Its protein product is CASSVDGSYNEQFF. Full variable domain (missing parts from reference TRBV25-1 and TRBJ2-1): EADIYQTPRYLVIGTGKKITLECSQTMGHDKMYWYQQDPGMELHLIHYSYGVNSTEKGDLSSESTVSRIRTEHFPLTLESARPSHTSQYLCASSVDGSYNEQFFGPGTRLTVL.

As DNA, the CDR3 is TGTGCCAGTCGGATGGGAGGGACCGACACCGGGGAGCTGTTTTTT. Translated, it gives CASRMGGTDTGELFF. The chain couples TRBV2 to TRBJ2-2; TRBD2 matches 7 bases. This CDR3 has 15 amino acids. With 9 bases clipped from V and 3 bases from J, the junction kept 10 bases outside the gene matches. Germline assignment: CDR1 SNHLY and CDR2 FYNNEI.

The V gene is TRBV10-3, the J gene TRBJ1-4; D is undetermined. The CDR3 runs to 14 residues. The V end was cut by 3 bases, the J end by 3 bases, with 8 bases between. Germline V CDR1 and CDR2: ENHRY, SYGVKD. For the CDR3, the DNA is TGTGCCATCAGTGATAAAAGGGCTAATGAAAAACTGTTTTTT. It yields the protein CAISDKRANEKLFF.

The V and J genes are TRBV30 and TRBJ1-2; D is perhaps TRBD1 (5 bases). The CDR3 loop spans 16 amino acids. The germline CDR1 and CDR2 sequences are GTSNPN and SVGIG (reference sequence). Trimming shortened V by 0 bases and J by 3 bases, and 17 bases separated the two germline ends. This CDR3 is CAWSVRRDPRDYGYTF. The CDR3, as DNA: TGTGCCTGGAGTGTACGCAGGGACCCCAGAGACTATGGCTACACCTTC.

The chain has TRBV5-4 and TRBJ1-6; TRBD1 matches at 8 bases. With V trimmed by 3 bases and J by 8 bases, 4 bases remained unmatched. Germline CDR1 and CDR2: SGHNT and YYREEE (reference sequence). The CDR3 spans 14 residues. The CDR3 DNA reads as TGTGCCAGCAGCTATGGGACAGGAGATTCACCCCTCCACTTT. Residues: CASSYGTGDSPLHF. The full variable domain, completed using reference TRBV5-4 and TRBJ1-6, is ETGVTQSPTHLIKTRGQQVTLRCSSQSGHNTVSWYQQALGQGPQFIFQYYREEENGRGNFPPRFSGLQFPNYSSELNVNALELDDSALYLCASSYGTGDSPLHFGNGTRLTVT.

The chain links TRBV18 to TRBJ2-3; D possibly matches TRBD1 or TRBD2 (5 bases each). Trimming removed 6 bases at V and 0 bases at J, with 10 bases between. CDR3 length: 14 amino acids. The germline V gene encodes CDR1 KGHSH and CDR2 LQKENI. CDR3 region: CASSLRDSTDTQYF. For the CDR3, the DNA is TGTGCCAGCTCCCTCCGGGACAGCACAGATACGCAGTATTTT.

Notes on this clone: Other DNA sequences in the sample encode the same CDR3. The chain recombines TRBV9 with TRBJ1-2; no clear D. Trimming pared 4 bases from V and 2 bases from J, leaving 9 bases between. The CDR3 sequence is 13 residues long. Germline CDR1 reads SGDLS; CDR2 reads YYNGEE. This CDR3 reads CASSLQENYGYTF. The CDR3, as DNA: TGTGCCAGCAGCCTCCAGGAGAACTATGGCTACACCTTC.

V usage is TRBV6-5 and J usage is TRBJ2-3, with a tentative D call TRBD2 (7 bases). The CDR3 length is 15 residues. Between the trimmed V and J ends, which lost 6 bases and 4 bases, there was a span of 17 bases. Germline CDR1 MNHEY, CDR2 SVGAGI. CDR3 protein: CASSRRGPRADTQYF. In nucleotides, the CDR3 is TGTGCCAGCAGCAGGCGGGGGCCCAGGGCAGATACGCAGTATTTT.

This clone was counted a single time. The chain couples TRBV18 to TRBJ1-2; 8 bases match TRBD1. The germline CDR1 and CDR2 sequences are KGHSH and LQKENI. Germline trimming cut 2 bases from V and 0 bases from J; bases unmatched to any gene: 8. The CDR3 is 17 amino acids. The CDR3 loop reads CASSPGGTGETNYGYTF. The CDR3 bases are TGTGCCAGCTCACCAGGAGGGACAGGCGAGACTAACTATGGCTACACCTTC.

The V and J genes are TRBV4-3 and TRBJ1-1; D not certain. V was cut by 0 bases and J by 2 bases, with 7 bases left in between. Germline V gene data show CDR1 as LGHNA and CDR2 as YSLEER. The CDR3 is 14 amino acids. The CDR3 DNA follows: TGCGCCAGCAGCCAAGATGTAGGCAACACTGAAGCTTTCTTT. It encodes CASSQDVGNTEAFF.

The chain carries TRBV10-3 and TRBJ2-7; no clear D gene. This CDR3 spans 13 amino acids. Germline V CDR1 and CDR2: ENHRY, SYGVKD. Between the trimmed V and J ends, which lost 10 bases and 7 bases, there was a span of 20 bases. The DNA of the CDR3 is TGTGCCACCCTACTTACCATATTGGGGGAGCAGTACTTC. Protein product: CATLLTILGEQYF.

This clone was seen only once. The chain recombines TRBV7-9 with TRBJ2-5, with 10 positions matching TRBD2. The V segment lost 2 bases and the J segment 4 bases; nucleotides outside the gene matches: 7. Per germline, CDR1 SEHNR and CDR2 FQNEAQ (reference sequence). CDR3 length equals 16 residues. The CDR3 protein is CASSLLASGSGETQYF. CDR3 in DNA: TGTGCCAGCAGCTTATTGGCTAGCGGGAGCGGAGAGACCCAGTACTTC.

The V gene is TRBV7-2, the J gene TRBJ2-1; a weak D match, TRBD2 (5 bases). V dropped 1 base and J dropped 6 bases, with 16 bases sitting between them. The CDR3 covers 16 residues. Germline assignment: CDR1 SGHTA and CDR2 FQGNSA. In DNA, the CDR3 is TGTGCCAGCAGCTTAGATAATGGACTGTACGGCAATGAGCAGTTCTTC. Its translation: CASSLDNGLYGNEQFF.

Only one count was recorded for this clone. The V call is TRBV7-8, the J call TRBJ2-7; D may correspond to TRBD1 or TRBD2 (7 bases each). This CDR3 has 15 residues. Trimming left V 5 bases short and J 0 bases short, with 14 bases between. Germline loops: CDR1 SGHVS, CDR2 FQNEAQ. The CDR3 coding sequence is TGTGCCAGCAGCCGCAGGGGGGGACACTCCTACGAGCAGTACTTC. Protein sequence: CASSRRGGHSYEQYF.

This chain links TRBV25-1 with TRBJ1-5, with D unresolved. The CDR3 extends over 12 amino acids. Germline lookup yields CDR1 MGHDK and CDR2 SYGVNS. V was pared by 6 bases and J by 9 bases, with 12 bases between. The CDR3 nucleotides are TGTGCCAGCAGCGCGGCAGGTGGGCCCCAGCATTTT. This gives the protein CASSAAGGPQHF.

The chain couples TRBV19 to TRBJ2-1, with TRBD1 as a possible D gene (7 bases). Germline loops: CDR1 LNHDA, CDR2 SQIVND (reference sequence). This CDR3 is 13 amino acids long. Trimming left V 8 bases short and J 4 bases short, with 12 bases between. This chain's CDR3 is CASGGTAYNEQFF. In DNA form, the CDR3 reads TGTGCCAGTGGGGGGACAGCTTACAATGAGCAGTTCTTC.